These T cell receptor beta chains were read from a single sample in a study of blood T cell repertoires in COVID-19. TCRdb's table, derived via immunoSEQ multiplex PCR, lists solely in-frame clones and lacks some. The table shows approximately 310,000 clones, with approximately 85% occurring only once. Sequencing was performed on PBMCs or T cells enriched from blood (not recorded which). These receptors were collected from a man between 25 and 39 years old who had recovered from COVID-19. Each CDR3 is given with its conserved first and last residue. Each record gives: V gene, CDR3 protein.

TRBV10-1,CASSDSPYGYTF
TRBV29-1,CSAFSGNTIYF
TRBV30,CAWRATPGSGANVLTF
TRBV19,CASTADTSNQPQHF
TRBV2,CASSGVPGSLDTQYF
TRBV2,CASRIREVEPQHF
TRBV4-1,CASSQDWGRAAGGYTF
TRBV7-8,CASTLQDSPLYNEQFF
TRBV5-6,CASSSGDGYEQYF
TRBV27,CASRPTGPRGYTF
TRBV5-4,CASRQTGANTGELFF
TRBV2,CASNSGTSNEQFF
TRBV5-6,CASSSGGHEKLFF
TRBV16,CASSQFYYRGRGYEQYF
TRBV11-2,CASSLDQATGNTIYF
TRBV7-6,CASSLGPTGPTEAFF
TRBV6-2/TRBV6-3,CASSRTGGSEKLFF
TRBV7-2,CASGEPTFYGYTF
TRBV5-5,CASSAQMPGQTTNEKLFF
TRBV5-1,CASSSGQGNSPLHF
TRBV6-6,CASRPTGEGGKLFF
TRBV12-3/TRBV12-4,CASSSSGEETQYF
TRBV11-1,CASSLLGRGQETQYF
TRBV6-1,CASSGTVSSYNSPLHF
TRBV5-1,CASSSNRGNYGYTF
TRBV3-1/TRBV3-2,CASSQTTFGIEQYF
TRBV2,CASSDNRGNEKLFF
TRBV6-5,CASSYLGGGGSYEQYF
TRBV5-6,CASSPVGRVESPLHF
TRBV11-2,CASSLDRVNTEAFF
TRBV7-9,CASSLRTGKTFTGELFF
TRBV19,CASAGSSLETQYF
TRBV6-5,CASRRGLSYNEQFF
TRBV24-1,CATEVMGTDTQYF
TRBV6-5,CASSPPGYTEAFF
TRBV12-3/TRBV12-4,CASSFQVHTIYF
TRBV6-4,CASSDSGGSTDTQYF